Here is one T cell receptor beta chain with its context. The CDR3 contains 15 residues. CDR1 SGHRS and CDR2 YFSETQ come from the germline V gene. V lost 3 bases and J 3 bases, leaving 12 bases between the germline ends. The sample comes from a study of blood T cell repertoires in COVID-19. Study context: Whether acute or convalescent, the COVID-19 samples came from the United States, Italy and Spain.

As handled by the study authors: Quantification of nucleated cells was approximated via reference gene primer amplification. Repertoires were generated with immunoSEQ multiplex PCR, while TCRdb's copy carries only in-frame clones and drops some. Clone size and the V and J calls come from that table; the DNA yielded D and trimming. The sample consists of about 12,000 clones, 92% of them appearing once. The chain employs TRBV5-1 and TRBJ2-2; maybe TRBD1 (7 bases). Sample: peripheral blood. This clonotype was sampled from a woman between 65 and 79 years old with active COVID-19. The CDR3 spells CASSYGGGDTGELFF. The CDR3 nucleotides are TGCGCCAGCAGCTACGGAGGGGGCGACACCGGGGAGCTGTTTTTT.